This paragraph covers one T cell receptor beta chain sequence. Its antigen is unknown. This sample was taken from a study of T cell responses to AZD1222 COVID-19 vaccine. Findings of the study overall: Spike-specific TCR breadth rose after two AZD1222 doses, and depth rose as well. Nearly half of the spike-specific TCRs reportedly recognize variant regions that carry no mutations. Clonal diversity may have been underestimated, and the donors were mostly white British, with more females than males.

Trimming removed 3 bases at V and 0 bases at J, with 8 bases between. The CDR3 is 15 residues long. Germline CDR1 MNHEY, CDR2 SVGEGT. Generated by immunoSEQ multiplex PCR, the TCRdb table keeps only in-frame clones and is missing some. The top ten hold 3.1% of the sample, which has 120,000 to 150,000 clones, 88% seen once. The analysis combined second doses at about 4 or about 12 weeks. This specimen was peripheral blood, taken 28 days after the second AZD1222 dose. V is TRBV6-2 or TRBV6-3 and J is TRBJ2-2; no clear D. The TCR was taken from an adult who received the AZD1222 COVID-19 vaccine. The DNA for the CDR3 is TGTGCCAGCAGTTATAACACACCGAACACCGGGGAGCTGTTTTTT. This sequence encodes CASSYNTPNTGELFF.